The present TCR beta chain was sequenced within a study of blood T cell repertoires in COVID-19. Whole-study context: The United States, Italy and Spain were the sources of the acute and convalescent COVID-19 samples. The analysed material was cDNA or gDNA that came from T cells, B-cell-depleted T cells, or PBMCs.

As handled by the study authors: By means of reference gene primer amplification, nucleated cell counts were estimated. Profiled with immunoSEQ multiplex PCR; TCRdb holds only in-frame clones, not every one. That table supplies the V and J calls and clone size; D and trimming were determined from the DNA. The data show tens of thousands of clones, around 90% seen once. The CDR3 runs 15 residues. Germline-derived CDR1 and CDR2 are MNHNY and SVGAGI (reference sequence). V was trimmed by 7 bases and J by 0 bases, leaving 13 bases between them. What was sequenced was peripheral blood. V and J are TRBV6-6 and TRBJ1-5; the D gene is possibly TRBD1 (6 bases). The clonotype comes from a woman of 80 years or more with active COVID-19. CDR3 bases: TGTGCCAGCACCTGGGGGCAGGGTAGCAATCAGCCCCAGCATTTT. This translates into CASTWGQGSNQPQHF.